This TCR beta chain was identified in a study of sequential checkpoint blockade in melanoma. Study findings and constraints: In arm A, pretreatment tumor clonality was associated with response. T-cell fraction and clonality followed PD-L1 and CD8+ counts, not mutational load.

Treatment of the sample: randomized to nivolumab then ipilimumab (arm A) or the reverse (arm B). Worth noting for this clone: Its antigen is unidentified.

This CDR3 spans 13 amino acids. CDR1 is KGHSH, CDR2 LQKENI, per germline. V lost 3 bases and J 1 base, leaving 7 bases between the germline ends. Profiled with immunoSEQ multiplex PCR; TCRdb holds only in-frame clones, not every one. The sample lists 1,500 or so clones; about 25% were seen once. The material was tumor tissue (inferred from file names), obtained from a patient given nivolumab and ipilimumab in sequence. This chain connects TRBV18 to TRBJ2-7; D is perhaps TRBD1 (6 bases). This receptor was obtained from a human donor with melanoma. CDR3 protein: CASSPDSSYEQYF. The CDR3 bases are TGTGCCAGCTCACCGGACAGTTCCTACGAGCAGTACTTC.